This T cell receptor (beta chain) was retrieved from a study of Tregs in tolerant kidney transplant recipients. Germline V gene sequence: CDR1 SGHVS, CDR2 FQNEAQ. This CDR3 is 15 amino acids long. V was pared by 3 bases and J by 2 bases, with 14 bases between. About this clone itself: The read ends 3 residues before the CDR3 terminus; that terminus is restored from the germline J gene.

TCRdb's copy holds only in-frame clones and misses some; the assay was immunoSEQ multiplex PCR. This table holds 25,000 to 35,000 clones. The specimen comprised CD8+ T cells from blood, sampled before the transplant. The clonotype comes from a human donor who received a combined kidney and bone marrow transplant. This chain connects TRBV7-8 to TRBJ2-7, with a weak D call TRBD1 (5 bases). CDR3 residues: CASSFGHQLTYEQYF. CDR3 bases read: TGTGCCAGCAGCTTTGGACACCAGTTAACCTACGAG.